Listed here is a single T cell receptor (beta chain). It lacks a known antigen. Per-base quality was not reported, and no clone a single base away is much larger than it. The cysteine opens and the phenylalanine closes a CDR3 of 14 amino acids. Only the CDR3 region is kept as DNA, spanning 42 bases read in frame from base 1. V gives up 2 bases and J gives up 5 bases, and the segment between their germline ends measures 12 bases. For CDR1 and CDR2, the germline V gene lists SGHVS and FNYEAQ. The data stem from a study of memory CD4+ T cells and cytomegalovirus serostatus (dated by TCRdb to the late 2010s). About the investigation overall: The cohort comprised around 35 healthy Belgian adults, 9 CMV seropositive and 24 CMV seronegative. To replicate a published TCR-based CMV serostatus classifier, the study sequenced CD4+ memory TCRbeta repertoires from a Belgian cohort whose cytomegalovirus serostatus was known. The paper as a whole reports these results and caveats: For predicting CMV serostatus, the median bootstrapped AUC was approximately 0.95 using the original framework and 0.91 using a US-trained random forest. Of over 150 previously reported CMV-associated TCRbeta sequences, some 73 appeared in the CD4+ memory repertoires, each in one to five individuals. The results were interpreted as suggesting that the CMV-associated TCR signature is mostly present in the CD4+ memory repertoire. On the Belgian cohort, the classifier built on the original framework reached a median bootstrapped AUC of roughly 0.96, with a 95% CI of 0.76-1.00. Only CD4+CD45RO+ memory cells were sequenced, in contrast to the original study, in which naive and memory CD4+ and CD8+ populations were covered.

Single viable CD3+CD4+CD8-CD45RO+ cells were sorted as memory CD4+ T cells on a FACSAria II. CMV serostatus was determined using a Roche Elecsys assay that detects serum IgG against CMV pp150, pp28, p38 and p52. Following thawing, total CD4+ T cells were enriched through positive selection using CD4 magnetic microbeads. The samples came from a different study that was designed specifically to examine the CD4+ T cell memory repertoire. Peripheral blood mononuclear cells were isolated and cryopreserved according to standard operating procedures, and serum was stored at -80 degrees C. The staining relied on CD3-PerCP (BW264/56), CD4-APC (RPA-T4), CD45RO-PE (UCHT1) and CD8-Pacific Orange (3B5) antibodies, and Sytox blue was used to exclude non-viable cells. The Quick-DNA Microprep Kit was used to extract genomic DNA from the sorted cells. TCRbeta DNA was amplified with the immunoSEQ hsTCRbeta kit following the manufacturer's protocol. TCRbeta libraries were sequenced on an Illumina MiSeq instrument. In the source study's methods: Removing out-of-frame sequences left 2,204,828 distinct TCRbeta sequences, an average of about 73,000 per individual. Each individual was scored according to the count of roughly 170 previously reported CMV-associated TCRbeta sequences and the total productive distinct TCRbeta count. A beta-binomial model was reimplemented in Python, and scikit-learn random forests with default parameters were trained on US cohort data. Classifier performance on the Belgian cohort was summarized as median AUC with percentile confidence intervals over 10,000 bootstrap iterations. Held by TCRdb, this immuneACCESS table contains in-frame sequences only and omits some clones. Under half of the omission traces to an unresolved V gene where checked; the cause of the rest is unknown. V, J and clone size derive from that table, while D and trimming were established from the DNA sequence. This sample lists some 58,000 clones; 70% to 80% were detected once. The ten largest account for about 1% of the sample.

Recombination linked TRBV7-6 to TRBJ1-1; the D gene cannot be named for sure. The source is an adult in good health and CMV-seronegative. Sequencing was carried out using memory CD4+ T cells from blood. The sequenced DNA is TGTGCCAGCAGCTTATGGGGAGGGAGTACTGAAGCTTTCTTT. This is translated as CASSLWGGSTEAFF.